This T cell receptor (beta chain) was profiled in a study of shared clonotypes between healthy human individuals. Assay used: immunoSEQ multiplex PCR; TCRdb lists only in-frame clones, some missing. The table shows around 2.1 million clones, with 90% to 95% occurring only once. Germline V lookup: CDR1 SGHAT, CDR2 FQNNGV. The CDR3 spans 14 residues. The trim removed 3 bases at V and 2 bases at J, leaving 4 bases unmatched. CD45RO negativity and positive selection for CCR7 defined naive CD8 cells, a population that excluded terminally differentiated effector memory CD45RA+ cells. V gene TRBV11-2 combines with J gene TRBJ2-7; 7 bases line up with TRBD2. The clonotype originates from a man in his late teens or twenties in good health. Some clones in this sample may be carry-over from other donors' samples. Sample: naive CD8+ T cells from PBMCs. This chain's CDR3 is CASSFGTIPYEQYF. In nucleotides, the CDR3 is TGTGCCAGCAGCTTCGGGACTATCCCCTACGAGCAGTACTTC.